One T cell receptor beta chain is described in this entry. Its matching antigen is unknown. The V end lost 6 bases, the J end lost 3 bases, and 17 bases lay between the germline ends. Germline V gene sequence: CDR1 MDHEN, CDR2 SYDVKM. The CDR3 is 15 residues long. Whereas donors were nominally healthy upon sampling, unrecorded immune exposures were probable. The data are from a study of cytomegalovirus exposure and HLA in healthy donors. The PCR made use of 60 Vbeta and 13 Jbeta primers. Method: immunoSEQ multiplex PCR; TCRdb's copy keeps in-frame clones and lacks some. Here the sample spans under 150,000 clones, 84% being singletons. Broader study findings: Presence/absence analyses rested on an assumption that sequencing depth was roughly uniform across donors.

The clonotype originates from a boy aged 2-15 years in good health and CMV-seronegative. The chain couples TRBV28 to TRBJ1-1, with D uncertain. The sample was PBMCs. The CDR3 protein is CASSVPPTHYTEAFF. In nucleotides, the CDR3 is TGTGCCAGCAGCGTCCCCCCCACTCATTACACTGAAGCTTTCTTT. Variable domain in full (rest from reference TRBV28 and TRBJ1-1): DVKVTQSSRYLVKRTGEKVFLECVQDMDHENMFWYRQDPGLGLRLIYFSYDVKMKEKGDIPEGYSVSREKKERFSLILESASTNQTSMYLCASSVPPTHYTEAFFGQGTRLTVV.